These T cell receptor beta chains were read from a single sample in a study of identical twins. MiXCR was run by TCRdb on the 5' RACE reads, yielding one entry per CDR3 protein. The sample lists around 690,000 distinct CDR3 sequences, 21% occurring once. The sample also formed part of further work on T cells expressing NK-cell markers.

Sequencing was performed on PBMCs. These receptors all stem from a woman aged 18 to 35 in good health. Both conserved end residues are part of each CDR3. The D gene is left open where the match is weak. Clone size is not always given. Where it is, it says once, few, many or a class for expanded clones.

abundance: NA
len: 14
j_gene: TRBJ2-5
d_gene: NA
v_gene: TRBV12-3/TRBV12-4
CDR3nt: TGTGCCAGCAGTTTAGTTTTGGGAGTGGTGACCCAGTACTTC
CDR3aa: CASSLVLGVVTQYF

abundance: few
len: 15
j_gene: TRBJ2-3
d_gene: NA
v_gene: TRBV20-1
CDR3nt: TGCAGTGCTAGAGCCCCCGGAGCTAGCACAGATACGCAGTATTTT
CDR3aa: CSARAPGASTDTQYF

abundance: once
len: 12
j_gene: TRBJ2-7
d_gene: NA
v_gene: TRBV2
CDR3nt: TGTGCCAGCACCATTTCAGTTCGCGAGCAGCACTTC
CDR3aa: CASTISVREQHF

abundance: many
len: 19
j_gene: TRBJ2-3
d_gene: TRBD2
v_gene: TRBV20-1
CDR3nt: TGCAGTGCTAGAAAGGGACTAGCGGGGGCCCTCTCTAGCACAGATACGCAGTATTTT
CDR3aa: CSARKGLAGALSSTDTQYF

abundance: NA
len: 14
j_gene: TRBJ2-5
d_gene: NA
v_gene: TRBV21-1
CDR3nt: TGTGCCAGCAGCTTTTGTGGAGTCCAAGAGACCCAGTACTTC
CDR3aa: CASSFCGVQETQYF

abundance: NA
len: 13
j_gene: TRBJ1-2
d_gene: NA
v_gene: TRBV10-3
CDR3nt: TGTGCCATCAGTGAGTCGGGCGGCTATGGCTACACCTTC
CDR3aa: CAISESGGYGYTF

abundance: NA
len: 17
j_gene: TRBJ2-1
d_gene: NA
v_gene: TRBV5-1
CDR3nt: TGCGCCAGCAGCTTGGCCCCCCTCCAGCGGGCGGACAATGAGCAGTTCTTC
CDR3aa: CASSLAPLQRADNEQFF

abundance: NA
len: 12
j_gene: TRBJ2-7
d_gene: NA
v_gene: TRBV20-1
CDR3nt: TGCAGTGCGGTCCGAGGGGTACACGAGCAGTACTTC
CDR3aa: CSAVRGVHEQYF

abundance: NA
len: 13
j_gene: TRBJ2-2
d_gene: NA
v_gene: TRBV6-6
CDR3nt: TGTGCCAGCAGTTACGTGAACGGCGGGGAGCTGTTTTTT
CDR3aa: CASSYVNGGELFF

abundance: few
len: 18
j_gene: TRBJ2-5
d_gene: TRBD2
v_gene: TRBV4-3
CDR3nt: TGCGCCAGCAGCCAAGGCCTAGCGGGAGGGGGGCGTACGGAGACCCAGTACTTC
CDR3aa: CASSQGLAGGGRTETQYF

abundance: few
len: 14
j_gene: TRBJ1-2
d_gene: NA
v_gene: TRBV10-3
CDR3nt: TGTGCCATCAGTGGACGACAGCTCAACTATGGCTACACCTTC
CDR3aa: CAISGRQLNYGYTF

abundance: many
len: 13
j_gene: TRBJ2-3
d_gene: TRBD1
v_gene: TRBV29-1
CDR3nt: TGCAGCGCTAGGACAGGGGGCGCGGATACGCAGTATTTT
CDR3aa: CSARTGGADTQYF

abundance: few
len: 15
j_gene: TRBJ2-1
d_gene: TRBD2
v_gene: TRBV29-1
CDR3nt: TGCAGCACCCCGGGACTAGCTGACTCCTACAATGAGCAGTTCTTC
CDR3aa: CSTPGLADSYNEQFF

abundance: NA
len: 14
j_gene: TRBJ2-3
d_gene: TRBD2
v_gene: TRBV5-6
CDR3nt: TGTGCCAGCACACCGGGACTAGCGGACGATACGCAGTATTTT
CDR3aa: CASTPGLADDTQYF

abundance: few
len: 16
j_gene: TRBJ2-7
d_gene: TRBD1
v_gene: TRBV29-1
CDR3nt: TGCAGCGTTGAAGCCCCTGGACAGGCAAGCTCCTACGAGCAGTACTTC
CDR3aa: CSVEAPGQASSYEQYF

abundance: few
len: 14
j_gene: TRBJ2-5
d_gene: NA
v_gene: TRBV5-1
CDR3nt: TGCGCCAGCAGCTTCACCCACCCCTCGGAGACCCAGTACTTC
CDR3aa: CASSFTHPSETQYF